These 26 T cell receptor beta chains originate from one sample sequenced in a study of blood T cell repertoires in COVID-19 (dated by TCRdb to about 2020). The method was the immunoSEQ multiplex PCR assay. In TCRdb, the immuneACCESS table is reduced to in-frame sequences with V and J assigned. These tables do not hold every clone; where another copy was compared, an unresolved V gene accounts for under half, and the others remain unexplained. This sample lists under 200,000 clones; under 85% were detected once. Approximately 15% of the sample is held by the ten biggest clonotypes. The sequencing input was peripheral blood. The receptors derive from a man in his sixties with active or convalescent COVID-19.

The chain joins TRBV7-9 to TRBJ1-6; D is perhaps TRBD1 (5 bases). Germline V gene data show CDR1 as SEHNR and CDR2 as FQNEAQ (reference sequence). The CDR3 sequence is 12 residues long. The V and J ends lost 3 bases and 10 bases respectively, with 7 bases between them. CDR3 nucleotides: TGTGCCAGCAGCTTGGACACATCACCCCTCCACTTT. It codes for CASSLDTSPLHF.

The CDR3 loop is CASSAAPAGGTYNEQFF. CDR3 nucleotide sequence: TGTGCCAGCAGCGCCGCCCCCGCGGGAGGCACCTACAATGAGCAGTTCTTC. V and J are TRBV9 and TRBJ2-1; TRBD2 matches 8 bases. This CDR3 contains 17 residues. V gave up 3 bases and J gave up 2 bases; unmatched junction bases: 10. Germline V gene lookup returns CDR1 SGDLS and CDR2 YYNGEE.

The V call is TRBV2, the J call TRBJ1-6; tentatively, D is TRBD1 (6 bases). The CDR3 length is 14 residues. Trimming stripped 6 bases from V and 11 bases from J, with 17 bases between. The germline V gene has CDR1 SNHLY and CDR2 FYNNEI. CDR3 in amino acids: CASRGGQGIPPLHF. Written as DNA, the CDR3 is TGTGCCAGCAGGGGGGGGCAGGGTATCCCACCCCTCCACTTT. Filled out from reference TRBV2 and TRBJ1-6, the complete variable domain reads EPEVTQTPSHQVTQMGQEVILRCVPISNHLYFYWYRQILGQKVEFLVSFYNNEISEKSEIFDDQFSVERPDGSNFTLKIRSTKLEDSAMYFCASRGGQGIPPLHFGNGTRLTVT.

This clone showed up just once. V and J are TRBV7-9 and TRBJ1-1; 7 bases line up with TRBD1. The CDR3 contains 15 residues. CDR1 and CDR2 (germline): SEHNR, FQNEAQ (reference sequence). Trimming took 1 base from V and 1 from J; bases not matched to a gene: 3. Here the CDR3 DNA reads TGTGCCAGCAGCTTAGGAGGGGGCTGGAACACTGAAGCTTTCTTT. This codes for CASSLGGGWNTEAFF.

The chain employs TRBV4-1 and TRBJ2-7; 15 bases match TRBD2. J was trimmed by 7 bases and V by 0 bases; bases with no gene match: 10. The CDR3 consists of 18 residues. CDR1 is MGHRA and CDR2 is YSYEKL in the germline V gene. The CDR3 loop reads CASSQDTQYGLAGGEQYF. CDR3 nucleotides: TGCGCCAGCAGCCAAGATACCCAATACGGACTAGCGGGGGGGGAGCAGTACTTC.

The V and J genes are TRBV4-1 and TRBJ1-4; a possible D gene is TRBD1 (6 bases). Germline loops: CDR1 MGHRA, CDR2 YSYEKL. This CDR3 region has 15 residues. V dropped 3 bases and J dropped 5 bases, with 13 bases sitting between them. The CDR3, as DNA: TGCGCCAGCAGCCAGGGGGCCACACCGAATGAAAAACTGTTTTTT. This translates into CASSQGATPNEKLFF.

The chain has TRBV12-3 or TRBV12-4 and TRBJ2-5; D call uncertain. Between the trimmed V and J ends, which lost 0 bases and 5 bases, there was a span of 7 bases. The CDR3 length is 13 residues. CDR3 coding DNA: TGTGCCAGCAGTTTAGCGAGAAAGGAGACCCAGTACTTC. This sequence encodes CASSLARKETQYF.

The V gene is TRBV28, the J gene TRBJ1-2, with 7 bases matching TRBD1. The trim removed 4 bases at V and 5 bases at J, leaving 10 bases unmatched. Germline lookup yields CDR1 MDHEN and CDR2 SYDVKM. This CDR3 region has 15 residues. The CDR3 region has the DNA TGTGCCAGCAGTTCCCCTGGGGGACAGTTGTATGGCTACACCTTC. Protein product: CASSSPGGQLYGYTF.

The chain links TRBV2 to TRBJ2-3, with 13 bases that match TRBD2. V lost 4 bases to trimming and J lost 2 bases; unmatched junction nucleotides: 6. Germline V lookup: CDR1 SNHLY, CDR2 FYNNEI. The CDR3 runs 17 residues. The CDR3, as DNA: TGTGCCAGCAGTGGACTAGCGGGAGGCCTAGTCACAGATACGCAGTATTTT. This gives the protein CASSGLAGGLVTDTQYF.

As DNA, the CDR3 is TGCGCCAGCAGCCCGGGGACAGAGAATCAGCCCCAGCATTTT. It yields the protein CASSPGTENQPQHF. The chain combines TRBV5-1 with TRBJ1-5; 7 bases fit TRBD1. J gave up 4 bases and V 4 bases, and 5 bases lay outside the gene matches. The CDR3 has 14 residues. Germline CDR1 and CDR2: SGHRS and YFSETQ.

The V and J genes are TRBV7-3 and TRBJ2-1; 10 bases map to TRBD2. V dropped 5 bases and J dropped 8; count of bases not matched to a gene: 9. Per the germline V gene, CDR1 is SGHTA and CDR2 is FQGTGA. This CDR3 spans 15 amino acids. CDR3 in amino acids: CASSAGTSVSDEQFF. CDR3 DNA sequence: TGTGCCAGCAGCGCAGGGACTAGCGTTTCCGATGAGCAGTTCTTC.

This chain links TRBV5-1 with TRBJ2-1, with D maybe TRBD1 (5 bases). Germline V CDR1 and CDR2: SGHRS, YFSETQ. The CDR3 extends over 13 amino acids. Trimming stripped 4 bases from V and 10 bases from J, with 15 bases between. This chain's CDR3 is CASSQRPGQEQFF. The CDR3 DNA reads TGCGCCAGCAGCCAACGCCCAGGACAAGAGCAGTTCTTC.

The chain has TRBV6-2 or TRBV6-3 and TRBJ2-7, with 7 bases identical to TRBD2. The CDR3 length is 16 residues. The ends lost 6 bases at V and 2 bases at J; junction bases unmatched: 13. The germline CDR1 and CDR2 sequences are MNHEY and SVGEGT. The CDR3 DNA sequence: TGTGCCAGCAGCACCCCTACTAGCGTGCTCACCTACGAGCAGTACTTC. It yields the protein CASSTPTSVLTYEQYF.

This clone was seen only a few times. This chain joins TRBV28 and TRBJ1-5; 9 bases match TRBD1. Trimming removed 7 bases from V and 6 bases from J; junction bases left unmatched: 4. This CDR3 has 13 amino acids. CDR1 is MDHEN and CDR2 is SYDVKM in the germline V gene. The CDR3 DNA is TGTGCCAGCATGACAGGGGGGAGTCAGCCCCAGCATTTT. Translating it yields CASMTGGSQPQHF.

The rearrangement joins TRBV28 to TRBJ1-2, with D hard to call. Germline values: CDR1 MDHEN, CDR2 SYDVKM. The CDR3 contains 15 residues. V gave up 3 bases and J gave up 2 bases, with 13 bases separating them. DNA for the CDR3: TGTGCCAGCAGTTTGCCCTCAGACGGGAACTATGGCTACACCTTC. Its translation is CASSLPSDGNYGYTF.

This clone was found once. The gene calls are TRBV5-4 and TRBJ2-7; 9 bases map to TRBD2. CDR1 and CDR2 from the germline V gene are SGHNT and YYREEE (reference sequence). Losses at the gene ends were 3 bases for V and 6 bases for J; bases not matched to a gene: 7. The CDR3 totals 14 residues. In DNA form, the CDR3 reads TGTGCCAGCAGCTATAGCGGGAGCCCGGGCGAGCAGTACTTC. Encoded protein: CASSYSGSPGEQYF.

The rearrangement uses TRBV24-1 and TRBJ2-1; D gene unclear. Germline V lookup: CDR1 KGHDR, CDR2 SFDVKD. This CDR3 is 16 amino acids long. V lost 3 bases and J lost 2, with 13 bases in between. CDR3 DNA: TGTGCCACCAGTGATGCGCTCGAAACCCCCTACAATGAGCAGTTCTTC. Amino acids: CATSDALETPYNEQFF.

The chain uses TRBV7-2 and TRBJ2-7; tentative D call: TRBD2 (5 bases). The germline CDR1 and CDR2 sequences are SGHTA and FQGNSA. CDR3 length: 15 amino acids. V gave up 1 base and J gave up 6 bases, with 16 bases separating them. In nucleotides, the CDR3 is TGTGCCAGCAGCTTAGAAGTGGGAGCCGGGCGCGAGCAGTACTTC. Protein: CASSLEVGAGREQYF.

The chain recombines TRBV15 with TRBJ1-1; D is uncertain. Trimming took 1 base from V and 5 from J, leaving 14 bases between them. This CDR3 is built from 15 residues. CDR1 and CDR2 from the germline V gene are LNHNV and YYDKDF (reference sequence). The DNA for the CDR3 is TGTGCCACCAGCAGAGTGAGTAGAGGGAGGACTGAAGCTTTCTTT. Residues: CATSRVSRGRTEAFF.

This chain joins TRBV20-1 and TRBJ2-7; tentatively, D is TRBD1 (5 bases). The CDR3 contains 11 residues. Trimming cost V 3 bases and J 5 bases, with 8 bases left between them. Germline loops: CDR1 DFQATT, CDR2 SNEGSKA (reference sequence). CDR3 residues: CSASQGNEQYF. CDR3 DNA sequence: TGCAGTGCTAGCCAGGGCAACGAGCAGTACTTC.

The CDR3, as DNA: TGTGCCAGCCCGACCAGCGGGAGGACCAATGAGCAGTTCTTC. Protein: CASPTSGRTNEQFF. The V gene is TRBV6-5, the J gene TRBJ2-1, with 9 nucleotides matching TRBD2. With 8 bases clipped from V and 6 bases from J, the junction kept 8 bases outside the gene matches. The CDR3 totals 14 residues. CDR1 and CDR2 (germline): MNHEY, SVGAGI.

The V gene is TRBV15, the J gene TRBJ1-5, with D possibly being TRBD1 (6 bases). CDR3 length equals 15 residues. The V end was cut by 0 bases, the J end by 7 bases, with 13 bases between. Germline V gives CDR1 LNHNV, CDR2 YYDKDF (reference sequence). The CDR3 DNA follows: TGTGCCACCAGCAGAGACTACAGGGTTGGACAGCCCCAGCATTTT. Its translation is CATSRDYRVGQPQHF.

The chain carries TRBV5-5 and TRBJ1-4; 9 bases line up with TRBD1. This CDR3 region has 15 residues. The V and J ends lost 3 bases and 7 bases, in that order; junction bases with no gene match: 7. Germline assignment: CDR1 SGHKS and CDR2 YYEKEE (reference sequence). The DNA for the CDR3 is TGTGCCAGCAGCTCGCCGGGACAGGGTGTTGAAAAACTGTTTTTT. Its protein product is CASSSPGQGVEKLFF.

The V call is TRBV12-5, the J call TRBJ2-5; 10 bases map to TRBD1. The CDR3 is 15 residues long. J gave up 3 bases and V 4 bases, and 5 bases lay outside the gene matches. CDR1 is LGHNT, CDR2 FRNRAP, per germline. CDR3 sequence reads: CASGSGTGAEETQYF. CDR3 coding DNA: TGTGCTAGTGGTTCCGGGACAGGGGCAGAAGAGACCCAGTACTTC.

DNA for the CDR3: TGTGCCATCAGGTCCAGGGAGGATGAAAAACTGTTTTTT. Its protein is CAIRSREDEKLFF. The rearrangement joins TRBV10-3 to TRBJ1-4, with a tentative D call TRBD1 (5 bases). This CDR3 is built from 13 residues. V lost 6 bases to trimming and J lost 6 bases, with 11 bases between them. CDR1 and CDR2 (germline): ENHRY, SYGVKD.

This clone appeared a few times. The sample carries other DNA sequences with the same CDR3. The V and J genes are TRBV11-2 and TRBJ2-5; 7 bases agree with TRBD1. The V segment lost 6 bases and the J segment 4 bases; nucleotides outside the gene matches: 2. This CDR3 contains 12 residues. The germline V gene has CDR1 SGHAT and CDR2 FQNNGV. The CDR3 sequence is CASSRQGETQYF. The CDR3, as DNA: TGTGCCAGCAGTCGACAGGGAGAGACCCAGTACTTC. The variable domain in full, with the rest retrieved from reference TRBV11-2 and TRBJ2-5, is EAGVAQSPRYKIIEKRQSVAFWCNPISGHATLYWYQQILGQGPKLLIQFQNNGVVDDSQLPKDRFSAERLKGVDSTLKIQPAKLEDSAVYLCASSRQGETQYFGPGTRLLVL.